These T cell receptor beta chains were read from a single sample in a study of blood T cell repertoires in COVID-19. Data came from immunoSEQ multiplex PCR; TCRdb stores just in-frame clones and leaves some out. Of 250,000 or so clones listed, around three quarters are singletons. The sample consisted of peripheral blood. The receptors here all came from a woman of 80 years or more with acute or convalescent COVID-19. CDR3s leave out the opening cysteine and the closing phenylalanine or tryptophan. Fields, in order: clone size, V gene, J gene, CDR3 protein. Clone size is stated in some rows and not others, as once, few, many or a class when expanded.

size: NA; V: TRBV2; J: TRBJ1-5; CDR3: ASSTGSIGNQPQH
size: few; V: TRBV7-3; J: TRBJ2-7; CDR3: ASSDQAGYEQY
size: once; V: TRBV5-6; J: TRBJ2-3; CDR3: ASSFGTGGDTQY
size: NA; V: TRBV27; J: TRBJ1-1; CDR3: ASSRPGTEAF
size: NA; V: TRBV5-4; J: TRBJ2-6; CDR3: ASSTPGQGPGANVLT
size: NA; V: TRBV4-3; J: TRBJ1-5; CDR3: ASSQGLQGAHQPQH
size: NA; V: TRBV15; J: TRBJ2-2; CDR3: ATSRDRQGATTGELF
size: NA; V: TRBV6-6; J: TRBJ1-5; CDR3: ASSATGGAGQPQH
size: NA; V: TRBV9; J: TRBJ2-2; CDR3: ASSPHLGGGAKGELF
size: NA; V: TRBV2; J: TRBJ2-5; CDR3: ASSVFPGQGWETQY
size: few; V: TRBV3-1/TRBV3-2; J: TRBJ2-1; CDR3: ASSQSGGDEQF
size: NA; V: TRBV10-3; J: TRBJ1-2; CDR3: AITSTGDYGYT
size: NA; V: TRBV10-3; J: TRBJ2-5; CDR3: AIPFPTGGLETQY
size: NA; V: TRBV2; J: TRBJ2-1; CDR3: ASRLGTGDEQF
size: NA; V: TRBV19; J: TRBJ1-1; CDR3: ASNLQGGNTEAF
size: NA; V: TRBV4-1; J: TRBJ1-1; CDR3: ASSPGSTEAF
size: NA; V: TRBV6-2/TRBV6-3; J: TRBJ2-5; CDR3: ASSYPAGQGKETQY
size: NA; V: TRBV9; J: TRBJ1-4; CDR3: ASSAGHIDEKLF
size: few; V: TRBV5-1; J: TRBJ1-1; CDR3: ASSLGQGMNTEAF
size: NA; V: TRBV25-1; J: TRBJ1-6; CDR3: ASQGTYNSPLH
size: NA; V: TRBV2; J: TRBJ1-6; CDR3: ASSERGGRAPLH
size: NA; V: TRBV18; J: TRBJ2-2; CDR3: ASSLSAVVTGELF
size: few; V: TRBV30; J: TRBJ2-1; CDR3: AFQTFFSYNEQF
size: once; V: TRBV20-1; J: TRBJ2-6; CDR3: SASQTDSGANVLT
size: NA; V: TRBV2; J: TRBJ1-2; CDR3: ASNEGGYGYT
size: NA; V: TRBV5-1; J: TRBJ2-3; CDR3: ASSTGLARDTQY
size: NA; V: TRBV5-6; J: TRBJ1-3; CDR3: ASSLKRGTGLGNTIY
size: few; V: TRBV3-1/TRBV3-2; J: TRBJ1-1; CDR3: ASSRAGDSNTEAF
size: few; V: TRBV7-4; J: TRBJ1-6; CDR3: ASIVWQEVSPLH
size: NA; V: TRBV4-2; J: TRBJ1-3; CDR3: ASSQVSGQRLSGNTIY
size: NA; V: TRBV23-1; J: TRBJ2-3; CDR3: ASSQGSGSGGTDTQY
size: few; V: TRBV10-3; J: TRBJ2-1; CDR3: AIKGGGYNEQF
size: few; V: TRBV12-5; J: TRBJ2-1; CDR3: ASGRTGGNEQF
size: NA; V: TRBV6-6; J: TRBJ2-2; CDR3: ASSYPTASNTGELF
size: NA; V: TRBV7-2; J: TRBJ1-3; CDR3: ASSLATGTGNTIY
size: few; V: TRBV3-1/TRBV3-2; J: TRBJ2-3; CDR3: ASSQYLAGVSTDTQY
size: once; V: TRBV19; J: TRBJ1-5; CDR3: ASSIVLDQPQH
size: few; V: TRBV4-1; J: TRBJ1-5; CDR3: ASSQEPPQALSNQPQH